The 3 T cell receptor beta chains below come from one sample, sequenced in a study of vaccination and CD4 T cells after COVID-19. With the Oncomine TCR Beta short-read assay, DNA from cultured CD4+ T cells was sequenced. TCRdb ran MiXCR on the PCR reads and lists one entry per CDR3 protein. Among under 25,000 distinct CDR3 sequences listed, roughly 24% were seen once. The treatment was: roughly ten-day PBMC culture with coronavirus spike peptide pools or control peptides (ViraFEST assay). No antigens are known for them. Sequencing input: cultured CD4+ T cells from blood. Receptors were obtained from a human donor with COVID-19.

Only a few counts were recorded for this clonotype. This CDR3 reads CASSPVPGANIQYF. CDR3 bases: TGTGCCAGCAGTCCGGTCCCGGGTGCGAACATTCAGTACTTC. The chain links TRBV6-1 to TRBJ2-4, with no clear D. Trimming left V 5 bases short and J 7 bases short, with 15 bases between. This CDR3 is 14 amino acids long. CDR1 is MNHNS and CDR2 is SASEGT in the germline V gene.

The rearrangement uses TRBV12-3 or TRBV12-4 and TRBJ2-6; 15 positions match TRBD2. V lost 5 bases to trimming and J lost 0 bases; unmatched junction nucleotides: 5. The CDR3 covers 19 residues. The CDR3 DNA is TGTGCCAGCAGTGCCGGGACTAGCGGGGGGTTCTCTGGGGCCAACGTCCTGACTTTC. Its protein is CASSAGTSGGFSGANVLTF.

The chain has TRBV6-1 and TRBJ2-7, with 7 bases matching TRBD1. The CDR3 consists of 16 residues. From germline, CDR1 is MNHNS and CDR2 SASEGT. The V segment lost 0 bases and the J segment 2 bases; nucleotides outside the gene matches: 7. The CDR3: CASSEAKGQRAYEQYF. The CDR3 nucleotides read TGTGCCAGCAGTGAAGCTAAGGGACAGCGTGCCTACGAGCAGTACTTC.